What follows are 20 T cell receptor beta chains derived from one specimen sequenced in a study of T-cell reconstitution after alpha-beta-depleted transplantation in children. A library of TCRbeta sequences, prepared with unique molecular identifiers, was generated. TCRdb ran MiXCR on the PCR reads and lists one entry per CDR3 protein. Here the sample spans approximately 88,000 distinct CDR3 sequences, less than 15% being singletons. Sequenced here: PBMCs from the stem cell graft donor, sampled from the stem cell graft. The origin of the receptors is a human donor who donated a stem cell graft to a child with inherited bone marrow failure.

Worth noting for this clonotype: Since a much larger clone is just one base distant, this may be a read error. The V gene is TRBV6-1, the J gene TRBJ2-1; D not certain. Germline V gene data show CDR1 as MNHNS and CDR2 as SASEGT. This CDR3 is built from 14 residues. Trimming cost V 4 bases and J 9 bases, with 16 bases left between them. The CDR3 nucleotides are TGTGCCAGCAGTGCGGCAGTGGGTTCGGGTGAGCAGTTCTTC. Its protein product is CASSAAVGSGEQFF.

This clonotype was recorded at least ten times. This chain joins TRBV19 and TRBJ2-5; unclear D gene. Trimming shortened V by 7 bases and J by 1 base, and 10 bases separated the two germline ends. Germline V gives CDR1 LNHDA, CDR2 SQIVND (reference sequence). The CDR3 is 13 amino acids. CDR3 nucleotides: TGTGCCAGTAAGGGAAGCTCCCAAGAGACCCAGTACTTC. Protein: CASKGSSQETQYF.

Points on this clonotype: One junction end does not reproduce the germline sequence, and a read error may be involved. This sequence joins TRBV11-1 and TRBJ1-5; D ambiguous. The CDR3 runs 14 residues. Germline V lookup: CDR1 SGHAT, CDR2 FQDESV (reference sequence). The CDR3 DNA sequence: TGTGCCAGCGGCTTTGGTGCTGAGAATCAGCCCCAGCATTTT. It is translated as CASGFGAENQPQHF.

This clonotype has ten or more counts. The chain employs TRBV29-1 and TRBJ1-1; 8 bases are shared with TRBD1. Looked up from germline, CDR1 is SQVTM and CDR2 is ANQGSEA. The CDR3 consists of 14 residues. V was clipped by 3 bases and J by 4 bases; unmatched bases: 7. In nucleotides, the CDR3 is TGCAGCGTTGACGCGGACAGGGCGGGCACTGAAGCTTTCTTT. Translating it yields CSVDADRAGTEAFF.

This clonotype showed up many times. The chain carries TRBV20-1 and TRBJ2-5, with D tentatively TRBD1 (6 bases). V lost 4 bases and J lost 2, with 14 bases in between. CDR3 length: 14 amino acids. Germline V gene sequence: CDR1 DFQATT, CDR2 SNEGSKA (reference sequence). CDR3 loop: CSATPDRAQETQYF. The CDR3 region has the DNA TGCAGTGCTACACCGGACAGAGCTCAAGAGACCCAGTACTTC.

Ten or more counts support this clonotype. The genes are TRBV19 and TRBJ1-6, with D possibly being TRBD1 (5 bases). The germline V gene has CDR1 LNHDA and CDR2 SQIVND (reference sequence). Trimming cost V 3 bases and J 9 bases, with 24 bases left between them. This CDR3 comprises 18 residues. CDR3 nucleotide sequence: TGTGCCAGTAGTATCGGGGGACCCGGGACCCGTCCGGCTTCACCCCTCCACTTT. Translated: CASSIGGPGTRPASPLHF.

In its sample, this clonotype was seen many times. The V call is TRBV18, the J call TRBJ1-4; the D gene is possibly TRBD1 (5 bases). The CDR3 has 16 amino acids. Trimming shortened V by 1 base and J by 0 bases, and 9 bases separated the two germline ends. Per the germline V gene, CDR1 is KGHSH and CDR2 is LQKENI. CDR3 coding DNA: TGTGCCAGCTCACCACTCGGGACTGCAACTAATGAAAAACTGTTTTTT. This sequence encodes CASSPLGTATNEKLFF.

This chain links TRBV5-1 with TRBJ2-5; a weak D match, TRBD1 (6 bases). Trimming left V 4 bases short and J 1 base short, with 11 bases between. The CDR3 sequence is 14 residues long. CDR1 and CDR2 from the germline V gene are SGHRS and YFSETQ. CDR3 region: CASSRGQSQETQYF. The CDR3 nucleotides read TGCGCCAGCAGCCGAGGACAGAGCCAAGAGACCCAGTACTTC.

This clonotype has ten or more counts. This rearrangement joins TRBV10-3 to TRBJ2-7; 8 nucleotides line up with TRBD1. After removal of 4 bases from V and 3 bases from J, the junction contained 11 bases not matched to a gene. Germline CDR1 and CDR2: ENHRY and SYGVKD. The length of the CDR3 is 16 residues. The CDR3 nucleotides are TGTGCCATCAGTGGGAACCGGGACAGGAGTTACTACGAGCAGTACTTC. It encodes CAISGNRDRSYYEQYF.

The chain is built from TRBV7-3 and TRBJ2-2; no definite D call. V dropped 10 bases and J dropped 4 bases, with 16 bases sitting between them. CDR1 is SGHTA and CDR2 is FQGTGA in the germline V gene. The CDR3 spans 14 residues. CDR3 coding DNA: TGTGCCACCCAAATTATGGCGGTCACCGGGGAGCTGTTTTTT. Translated, it gives CATQIMAVTGELFF.

The table lists this clonotype with many counts. V gene TRBV10-3 combines with J gene TRBJ1-3; D perhaps matches TRBD1 (5 bases). The germline V gene encodes CDR1 ENHRY and CDR2 SYGVKD. This CDR3 is 14 amino acids long. Deletions cut 11 bases from V and 2 bases from J, with 16 bases between. This CDR3 is CAFAAEGAGNTIYF. The CDR3 DNA sequence: TGTGCCTTCGCGGCCGAAGGGGCTGGAAACACCATATATTTT.

This clonotype occurred many times. The V gene is TRBV5-5, the J gene TRBJ1-2, with no clear D. Germline V lookup: CDR1 SGHKS, CDR2 YYEKEE (reference sequence). The CDR3 length is 13 residues. V dropped 7 bases and J dropped 2 bases, with 12 bases sitting between them. This CDR3 is CASDPRGNYGYTF. In DNA, the CDR3 is TGTGCCAGCGACCCTAGAGGGAACTATGGCTACACCTTC.

This clonotype was counted a few times. The chain links TRBV28 to TRBJ1-2; TRBD1 might be the D (5 bases). This CDR3 comprises 11 residues. Germline V CDR1 and CDR2: MDHEN, SYDVKM. V shed 5 bases and J shed 8 bases, with 9 bases lying between them. This CDR3 reads CASSPGFGYTF. The CDR3 DNA reads TGTGCCAGCAGTCCAGGGTTCGGCTACACCTTC.

The chain combines TRBV6-2 or TRBV6-3 with TRBJ2-5; the D gene is possibly TRBD2 (5 bases). Germline V gene sequence: CDR1 MNHEY, CDR2 SVGEGT. The CDR3 runs to 11 residues. Trimming shortened V by 6 bases and J by 7 bases, and 9 bases separated the two germline ends. CDR3 bases: TGTGCCAGCAGGTCTGGAGGGACCCAGTACTTC. Its translation is CASRSGGTQYF.

This clonotype has a count of ten or more. This sequence joins TRBV18 and TRBJ1-3, with D maybe TRBD1 (5 bases). Trimming left V 0 bases short and J 0 bases short, with 6 bases between. Germline CDR1 KGHSH, CDR2 LQKENI. The CDR3 is made up of 15 amino acids. The CDR3 nucleotides are TGTGCCAGCTCACCACCGGGGCTCTCTGGAAACACCATATATTTT. Its protein is CASSPPGLSGNTIYF.

This clonotype was recorded many times. The rearrangement links TRBV5-1 to TRBJ1-1; 7 positions agree with TRBD1. J was trimmed by 4 bases and V by 4 bases; bases with no gene match: 10. The CDR3 totals 15 residues. Germline V lookup: CDR1 SGHRS, CDR2 YFSETQ. CDR3 loop: CASSPGQDWVTEAFF. DNA of the CDR3: TGCGCCAGCAGCCCTGGACAGGATTGGGTCACTGAAGCTTTCTTT. The whole variable domain, remainder taken from reference TRBV5-1 and TRBJ1-1, is KAGVTQTPRYLIKTRGQQVTLSCSPISGHRSVSWYQQTPGQGLQFLFEYFSETQRNKGNFPGRFSGRQFSNSRSEMNVSTLELGDSALYLCASSPGQDWVTEAFFGQGTRLTVV.

This clonotype was detected many times. J is TRBJ2-5 and V is TRBV7-2; D is ambiguous. Trimming pared 5 bases from V and 2 bases from J, leaving 12 bases between. Germline-derived CDR1 and CDR2 are SGHTA and FQGNSA. The CDR3 spans 14 residues. This chain's CDR3 is CASSITLTQETQYF. CDR3 in DNA: TGTGCCAGCAGCATAACCCTCACGCAAGAGACCCAGTACTTC.

This clonotype has ten or more counts. This chain connects TRBV5-1 to TRBJ2-7; no definite D call. The CDR3 extends over 15 amino acids. From germline, CDR1 is SGHRS and CDR2 YFSETQ. The V gene lost 0 bases and the J gene lost 0 bases, with 10 bases spanning the gap. The CDR3 DNA reads as TGCGCCAGCAGCTTGGGGCCAGCCGACTCCTACGAGCAGTACTTC. Translation: CASSLGPADSYEQYF.

In its sample, this clonotype was seen a few times. V gene TRBV2 combines with J gene TRBJ1-1; unclear D gene. V gave up 5 bases and J gave up 2 bases, with 12 bases separating them. Germline-derived CDR1 and CDR2 are SNHLY and FYNNEI. This CDR3 spans 14 amino acids. The CDR3 is CASSPSRVNTEAFF. Here the CDR3 DNA reads TGTGCCAGCAGTCCCAGCCGGGTAAACACTGAAGCTTTCTTT.

This clonotype was recorded at least ten times. The J gene is TRBJ2-4, the V gene TRBV5-6; unclear D gene. The CDR3 runs to 14 residues. Germline-derived CDR1 and CDR2 are SGHDT and YYEEEE. V shed 3 bases and J shed 10 bases, with 17 bases lying between them. CDR3 sequence (DNA): TGTGCCAGCAGCTCTCTGATGAACATAGGAATTCAGTACTTC. Protein product: CASSSLMNIGIQYF.